Reported below is one TCR beta chain. What it recognizes is unknown. Other DNA sequences of this sample code for an identical CDR3. These data are taken from a study of shared clonotypes between healthy human individuals. Whole-study findings and limits: Relative to their counterparts shared across all four donors, non-shared clonotypes exhibited diminished generation probabilities. Roughly 5% of naive CD4 clonotypes were shared across several donors.

With 1 base removed from V and 0 bases from J, the gap between germline ends came to 7 bases. The CDR3 has 14 amino acids. CDR1 SEHNR and CDR2 FQNEAQ come from the germline V gene (reference sequence). CD45RO-negative, CCR7-positively selected cells formed the naive CD8 fraction, excluding terminally differentiated effector memory CD45RA+ cells. It was across several immunoSEQ plates that each subset's genomic DNA was evenly split. In the sorted-subset replicate PCRs, roughly 210 ng DNA, roughly 29,000 T cell genomes, was used. Data came from immunoSEQ multiplex PCR; TCRdb stores just in-frame clones and leaves some out. The repertoire holds hundreds of thousands of clones, with roughly 96% as singletons.

J is TRBJ2-7 and V is TRBV7-9, with a tentative D call TRBD2 (6 bases). The TCR originated in a woman aged 25 to 45 in good health. The sample consisted of naive CD8+ T cells sorted from blood. CDR3 sequence: CASSLVGGSYEQYF. The CDR3 DNA reads TGTGCCAGCAGCTTAGTGGGGGGCTCCTACGAGCAGTACTTC.